The 16 T cell receptor beta chains presented below share a single source sample, sequenced in a study of graft-versus-host responses after intestinal transplantation. Only in-frame clones appear in the TCRdb table, and some are missing; sequencing was by immunoSEQ multiplex PCR. The data hold tens of thousands of clones, with 90% to 95% observed a single time. The input for sequencing was PBMCs, taken approximately four months after intestinal transplantation. The receptors were gathered from a human patient who received an intestinal transplant, so some T cells may come from the graft donor.

In DNA, the CDR3 is TGTGCCAGCAGCATGACAGTCTCTGGAAACACCATATATTTT. It is translated as CASSMTVSGNTIYF. This chain joins TRBV13 and TRBJ1-3; TRBD1 is a possible D gene (5 bases). The CDR3 length is 14 residues. Germline V gene lookup returns CDR1 PRHDT and CDR2 FYEKMQ (reference sequence). V was pared by 5 bases and J by 0 bases, with 8 bases between.

This clone was detected only a few times. This rearrangement joins TRBV10-3 to TRBJ2-7, with D perhaps TRBD1 or TRBD2 (5 bases each). The germline V gene encodes CDR1 ENHRY and CDR2 SYGVKD. The CDR3 is 16 residues long. The V and J ends lost 3 bases and 0 bases respectively, with 15 bases between them. CDR3 sequence reads: CAISEVGDRSSYEQYF. The CDR3 DNA is TGTGCCATCAGTGAAGTCGGGGACCGGAGCTCCTACGAGCAGTACTTC.

The rearrangement links TRBV7-2 to TRBJ1-5, with D possibly TRBD1 on 5 matching bases. Trimming shortened V by 4 bases and J by 7 bases, and 14 bases separated the two germline ends. This CDR3 has 14 residues. CDR1 is SGHTA, CDR2 FQGNSA, per germline. The CDR3 region has the DNA TGTGCCAGCAGCTCGAATGGGGGATCCCAGCCCCAGCATTTT. Its protein is CASSSNGGSQPQHF. Combining the CDR3 with reference TRBV7-2 and TRBJ1-5 gives the whole variable domain GAGVSQSPSNKVTEKGKDVELRCDPISGHTALYWYRQSLGQGLEFLIYFQGNSAPDKSGLPSDRFSAERTGGSVSTLTIQRTQQEDSAVYLCASSSNGGSQPQHFGDGTRLSIL.

This chain uses TRBV7-6 with TRBJ2-7; D gene ambiguous. From germline, CDR1 is SGHVS and CDR2 FNYEAQ. The CDR3 has 16 residues. V lost 7 bases to trimming and J lost 1 base, with 20 bases between them. The CDR3: CASTSSGDGQSYEQYF. CDR3 bases: TGTGCCAGCACCTCAAGTGGAGATGGCCAGTCCTACGAGCAGTACTTC.

The rearrangement links TRBV5-4 to TRBJ2-5; no reliable D call. Germline values: CDR1 SGHNT, CDR2 YYREEE (reference sequence). The CDR3 has 12 amino acids. The ends were cut back, 3 bases at V and 6 bases at J, with 9 bases in the middle. CDR3 in amino acids: CASSSERKTQYF. The CDR3 DNA reads as TGTGCCAGCAGCTCCGAGAGGAAGACCCAGTACTTC.

J is TRBJ2-1 and V is TRBV6-1, with TRBD1 as a possible D gene (6 bases). CDR1 and CDR2 from the germline V gene are MNHNS and SASEGT. This CDR3 comprises 15 residues. V lost 6 bases, J lost 0 bases, and 12 bases lay in between. The chain's CDR3 is CASRLQGFSYNEQFF. In DNA, the CDR3 is TGTGCCAGCAGATTACAGGGATTCTCCTACAATGAGCAGTTCTTC.

The chain is built from TRBV7-3 and TRBJ2-1, with D tentatively TRBD1 (5 bases). Trimming shortened V by 6 bases and J by 7 bases, and 13 bases separated the two germline ends. The CDR3 contains 13 residues. CDR1 is SGHTA, CDR2 FQGTGA, per germline. The CDR3 sequence is CASSPFRENEQFF. The CDR3 bases are TGTGCCAGCAGTCCCTTCAGGGAAAATGAGCAGTTCTTC. Filled out from reference TRBV7-3 and TRBJ2-1, the complete variable domain reads GAGVSQTPSNKVTEKGKYVELRCDPISGHTALYWYRQSLGQGPEFLIYFQGTGAADDSGLPNDRFFAVRPEGSVSTLKIQRTERGDSAVYLCASSPFRENEQFFGPGTRLTVL.

This clone appeared a single time. The genes are TRBV4-1 and TRBJ2-4; a weak D match, TRBD1 (8 bases). With 4 bases removed from V and 7 bases from J, the gap between germline ends came to 14 bases. Germline V lookup: CDR1 MGHRA, CDR2 YSYEKL. This CDR3 contains 14 residues. CDR3: CASSPDREGNIQYF. In DNA, the CDR3 is TGCGCCAGCAGCCCGGACAGGGAGGGGAACATTCAGTACTTC.

Comment on this clone: This sample includes further DNA sequences coding for the same CDR3. The J gene is TRBJ2-1, the V gene TRBV28; 9 nucleotides agree with TRBD2. CDR1 is MDHEN and CDR2 is SYDVKM in the germline V gene. With 3 bases clipped from V and 8 bases from J, the junction kept 11 bases outside the gene matches. The length of the CDR3 is 16 residues. The DNA for the CDR3 is TGTGCCAGCAGTTTGGGACTGGCGGGGGGGCGCGATGAGCAGTTCTTC. It yields the protein CASSLGLAGGRDEQFF.

The J gene is TRBJ2-5, the V gene TRBV5-6, with 7 positions matching TRBD1. The trim removed 2 bases at V and 1 base at J, leaving 2 bases unmatched. Germline CDR1 and CDR2: SGHDT and YYEEEE. This CDR3 has 14 residues. This CDR3 reads CASSLRQGQETQYF. The CDR3 DNA reads as TGTGCCAGCAGCTTACGACAGGGCCAAGAGACCCAGTACTTC. Together with reference TRBV5-6 and TRBJ2-5, the CDR3 gives the full variable domain: DAGVTQSPTHLIKTRGQQVTLRCSPKSGHDTVSWYQQALGQGPQFIFQYYEEEERQRGNFPDRFSGHQFPNYSSELNVNALLLGDSALYLCASSLRQGQETQYFGPGTRLLVL.

The gene calls are TRBV28 and TRBJ2-3, with 12 nucleotides matching TRBD2. The V and J ends lost 2 bases and 5 bases, in that order; junction bases with no gene match: 5. The germline V gene encodes CDR1 MDHEN and CDR2 SYDVKM. This CDR3 has 16 residues. The CDR3 DNA follows: TGTGCCAGCAGTTTACTAGCGGGGGGGCGGGTAGATACGCAGTATTTT. It encodes CASSLLAGGRVDTQYF.

The V gene is TRBV15, the J gene TRBJ1-1; D might be TRBD1 (6 bases). Germline CDR1 reads LNHNV; CDR2 reads YYDKDF (reference sequence). V lost 5 bases and J 1 base, leaving 11 bases between the germline ends. The CDR3 length is 14 residues. Here the CDR3 reads CATSDQDRNTEAFF. DNA for the CDR3: TGTGCCACCAGCGACCAGGACAGGAACACTGAAGCTTTCTTT.

The chain links TRBV10-3 to TRBJ1-2, with TRBD1 as a possible D gene (6 bases). The CDR3 loop spans 13 amino acids. The germline CDR1 and CDR2 sequences are ENHRY and SYGVKD. Trimming removed 9 bases at V and 1 base at J, with 12 bases between. CDR3 DNA sequence: TGTGCCATTACAGGGAGGGGTAACTATGGCTACACCTTC. It translates to CAITGRGNYGYTF.

The chain couples TRBV4-1 to TRBJ2-1; TRBD2 might be the D (7 bases). Trimming took 4 bases from V and 6 from J, leaving 19 bases between them. CDR1 MGHRA and CDR2 YSYEKL come from the germline V gene. The CDR3 extends over 16 amino acids. The CDR3 here is CASSPHLGLGGNEQFF. DNA of the CDR3: TGCGCCAGCAGCCCCCACCTAGGACTAGGGGGCAATGAGCAGTTCTTC.

The chain is built from TRBV19 and TRBJ1-2; 8 bases align to TRBD1. The CDR3 is 14 residues long. V was clipped by 4 bases and J by 8 bases; unmatched bases: 9. The germline gives CDR1 LNHDA, CDR2 SQIVND (reference sequence). The CDR3 sequence is CASSRGGQGRGYTF. The DNA for the CDR3 is TGTGCCAGTAGTAGAGGAGGACAGGGAAGAGGCTACACCTTC.

V usage is TRBV18 and J usage is TRBJ2-7; no definite D call. V was trimmed by 3 bases and J by 7 bases, leaving 10 bases between them. Germline CDR1 is KGHSH and CDR2 is LQKENI. This CDR3 region has 12 residues. CDR3 sequence: CASSPVGWEQYF. The CDR3 DNA reads TGTGCCAGCTCACCCGTGGGGTGGGAGCAGTACTTC.